This T cell receptor (beta chain) appears in the sequencing data of a study of blood T cell repertoires in COVID-19. The assay was immunoSEQ multiplex PCR, and TCRdb's table has in-frame clones only and misses some. Of roughly 200,000 clones listed, over 75% are singletons. This CDR3 spans 15 amino acids. Germline V lookup: CDR1 SGHRS, CDR2 YFSETQ. V lost 0 bases, J lost 5 bases, and 2 bases stayed unmatched. The specimen sequenced was PBMCs or T cells enriched from blood (not recorded which). The rearrangement links TRBV5-1 to TRBJ2-5, with 12 bases identical to TRBD2. This TCR was recovered from a man aged 40-49 years who had recovered from COVID-19. Written as DNA, the CDR3 is TGCGCCAGCAGCTTGGGGACTAGCGGGGCGGAGACCCAGTACTTC. Residues: CASSLGTSGAETQYF.